This TCR beta chain was found in a study of control samples from healthy donors and cancer patients. With 6 bases removed from V and 8 bases from J, the gap between germline ends came to 19 bases. CDR1 and CDR2 (germline): SEHNR, FQNEAQ (reference sequence). The CDR3 has 14 residues. Measured with immunoSEQ multiplex PCR; TCRdb has only the in-frame clones, and not every one. Of 90,000 to 100,000 clones listed, approximately 84% are singletons. V and J are TRBV7-9 and TRBJ1-2; tentative D call: TRBD1 (5 bases). Sequences were obtained from PBMCs. The TCR comes from a man in his sixties or seventies with lung cancer. The CDR3 is CASRASGALKGYTF. The CDR3 coding sequence is TGTGCCAGCAGAGCCTCCGGGGCCCTGAAGGGCTACACCTTC.